One sample yielded the 17 T cell receptor beta chains listed below, sequenced in a study of T cells in Graves' hyperthyroidism and ophthalmopathy. Regions amplified from RNA transcripts were the TCR beta CDR3 regions. HTBI primers were employed in a first-round RT-PCR of the TCR CDR3. MiXCR, run by TCRdb on the multiplex PCR reads, gives a single entry per CDR3 protein. The sample carries approximately 620,000 distinct CDR3 sequences, approximately 16% recorded once. The material sequenced was blood. These receptors came from a woman aged 40 to 49 with Graves' ophthalmopathy.

Comments on this clonotype: This may arise from a read error, as a much more abundant clone is one base away. The conserved closing phenylalanine or tryptophan is absent in this CDR3, likely reflecting a read error. This sequence joins TRBV5-1 and TRBJ1-2; D gene uncertain. V was pared by 2 bases and J by 6 bases, with 11 bases between. This CDR3 spans 13 amino acids. Germline V gene data show CDR1 as SGHRS and CDR2 as YFSETQ. CDR3 DNA sequence: TGCGCCAGCAGCTTCACCGGGGAAGATGGCTACACCCTC. Residues: CASSFTGEDGYTL.

CDR3 DNA sequence: TGTGCCAGCAGCTTTAGCCAGGGTATGGACACTGAAGCTTTCTTT. It encodes CASSFSQGMDTEAFF. This sequence joins TRBV7-9 and TRBJ1-1; tentative D call: TRBD1 (5 bases). The germline V and J ends were trimmed by 3 bases and 3 bases, with 14 bases remaining between them. The length of the CDR3 is 15 residues. CDR1 and CDR2 (germline): SEHNR, FQNEAQ (reference sequence).

This clonotype occurred many times. The V gene is TRBV11-3, the J gene TRBJ2-3; D call uncertain. Germline V CDR1 and CDR2: SGHNT, YENEEA. Trimming removed 5 bases at V and 2 bases at J, with 8 bases between. CDR3 length: 13 residues. The CDR3 loop is CASSTRNTDTQYF. CDR3 in DNA: TGTGCCAGCAGCACGCGGAACACAGATACGCAGTATTTT.

This clonotype was seen at least ten times. The chain carries TRBV2 and TRBJ2-5; 7 nucleotides agree with TRBD1. The CDR3 has 13 amino acids. V was pared by 8 bases and J by 3 bases, with 6 bases of the junction left unmatched. Germline V CDR1 and CDR2: SNHLY, FYNNEI. This CDR3 is CASGGTAKETQYF. In DNA, the CDR3 is TGTGCCAGCGGTGGGACAGCAAAAGAGACCCAGTACTTC.

This rearrangement joins TRBV19 to TRBJ2-7; 7 bases match TRBD2. V lost 3 bases and J lost 0; bases outside the gene matches: 5. CDR3 length: 15 amino acids. Germline loops: CDR1 LNHDA, CDR2 SQIVND (reference sequence). For the CDR3, the DNA is TGTGCCAGTAGTATCCCCGGGAGGCCCTCCTACGAGCAGTACTTC. Translated, it gives CASSIPGRPSYEQYF.

This clonotype was detected ten times or more. The chain combines TRBV3-1 with TRBJ2-5; 7 bases map to TRBD2. The CDR3 length is 17 residues. Germline trimming cut 2 bases from V and 2 bases from J; bases unmatched to any gene: 11. Looked up from germline, CDR1 is LGHDT and CDR2 is YNNKEL (reference sequence). The CDR3 here is CASSQIFTSDLQETQYF. CDR3 bases: TGTGCCAGCAGCCAAATTTTCACTAGCGACCTGCAAGAGACCCAGTACTTC.

The table lists this clonotype with many counts. The chain links TRBV30 to TRBJ2-1; D remains ambiguous. Between the trimmed V and J ends, which lost 1 base and 5 bases, there was a span of 3 bases. There are 11 residues in the CDR3. Germline lookup yields CDR1 GTSNPN and CDR2 SVGIG (reference sequence). The DNA for the CDR3 is TGTGCCTGGAGTGCTAACAATGAGCAGTTCTTC. Translated: CAWSANNEQFF.

This chain connects TRBV6-1 to TRBJ2-1, with 9 bases lining up with TRBD2. Trimming cost V 8 bases and J 6 bases; bases outside gene matches: 14. The CDR3 consists of 16 residues. In germline, CDR1 is MNHNS, CDR2 SASEGT. The chain's CDR3 is CASGSPGRGGGNEQFF. The CDR3 region has the DNA TGTGCCAGCGGGTCCCCCGGGCGGGGGGGGGGCAATGAGCAGTTCTTC.

V usage is TRBV24-1 and J usage is TRBJ1-5; D call uncertain. The CDR3 extends over 14 amino acids. From germline, CDR1 is KGHDR and CDR2 SFDVKD. V lost 4 bases to trimming and J lost 2 bases, with 8 bases between them. CDR3 in amino acids: CATSEGSGNQPQHF. The CDR3 nucleotides are TGTGCCACCAGTGAAGGCTCGGGCAATCAGCCCCAGCATTTT.

This clonotype was counted a few times. CDR3 amino acids: CASSLGIGTGATYEQYF. The CDR3 DNA reads TGTGCCAGCAGTTTGGGGATTGGGACAGGGGCTACCTACGAGCAGTACTTC. V and J are TRBV12-3 or TRBV12-4 and TRBJ2-7, with 10 bases lining up with TRBD1. With V trimmed by 3 bases and J by 2 bases, 10 bases remained unmatched. The CDR3 is made up of 17 amino acids.

The chain recombines TRBV19 with TRBJ2-1; 10 bases agree with TRBD2. The CDR3 runs 17 residues. Trimming cost V 3 bases and J 9 bases; bases outside gene matches: 14. Per germline, CDR1 LNHDA and CDR2 SQIVND (reference sequence). CDR3 sequence: CASSITNGLAAQGEQFF. CDR3 in DNA: TGTGCCAGTAGTATTACTAACGGACTAGCGGCTCAAGGTGAGCAGTTCTTC.

This clonotype was detected ten times or more. This chain joins TRBV3-1 and TRBJ1-1; D is unclear. Trimming left V 8 bases short and J 0 bases short, with 7 bases between. The CDR3 length is 12 residues. Looked up from germline, CDR1 is LGHDT and CDR2 is YNNKEL (reference sequence). CDR3 protein: CASGTLNTEAFF. CDR3 bases: TGTGCCAGCGGTACTCTGAACACTGAAGCTTTCTTT. The full variable domain, its missing parts supplied by reference TRBV3-1 and TRBJ1-1, is DTAVSQTPKYLVTQMGNDKSIKCEQNLGHDTMYWYKQDSKKFLKIMFSYNNKELIINETVPNRFSPKSPDKAHLNLHINSLELGDSAVYFCASGTLNTEAFFGQGTRLTVV.

This clonotype was seen ten or more times. This rearrangement joins TRBV11-1 to TRBJ2-5; 10 bases align to TRBD2. Germline trimming cut 4 bases from V and 5 bases from J; bases unmatched to any gene: 7. Per germline, CDR1 SGHAT and CDR2 FQDESV (reference sequence). The CDR3 is made up of 15 amino acids. The CDR3 nucleotides are TGTGCCAGCAGCTATACTAGCGGGACACGGGAGACCCAGTACTTC. Its protein is CASSYTSGTRETQYF.

This clonotype showed up just a few times. This chain links TRBV20-1 with TRBJ2-3; perhaps TRBD2 as D (7 bases). This CDR3 spans 15 amino acids. Germline V lookup: CDR1 DFQATT, CDR2 SNEGSKA (reference sequence). This chain's CDR3 is CSAKKGGGVPDTQYF. CDR3 DNA: TGCAGCGCCAAGAAAGGGGGGGGGGTCCCGGATACGCAGTATTTT.

The chain carries TRBV19 and TRBJ1-2; D gene ambiguous. This CDR3 is 11 amino acids long. The germline gives CDR1 LNHDA, CDR2 SQIVND (reference sequence). The V end lost 7 bases, the J end lost 6 bases, and 9 bases lay between the germline ends. The CDR3 loop is CASKTGDGYTF. The CDR3 nucleotides read TGTGCCAGTAAAACCGGAGATGGCTACACCTTC.

The chain uses TRBV6-5 and TRBJ2-5; D ambiguous. From germline, CDR1 is MNHEY and CDR2 SVGAGI. Trimming pared 0 bases from V and 5 bases from J, leaving 7 bases between. This CDR3 contains 13 residues. DNA for the CDR3: TGTGCCAGCAGTTACTCGATTGGGGAGACCCAGTACTTC. Translation: CASSYSIGETQYF.

This chain joins TRBV3-1 and TRBJ2-5; the D gene is possibly TRBD2 (5 bases). The CDR3 is made up of 15 amino acids. Trimming cost V 1 base and J 8 bases, with 17 bases left between them. Per germline, CDR1 LGHDT and CDR2 YNNKEL (reference sequence). The CDR3 DNA is TGTGCCAGCAGCCAAGGAGGAGGCGGGTCTGGAACCCAGTACTTC. Translated, it gives CASSQGGGGSGTQYF.